Listed below are T cell receptor beta chains from one sample, sequenced in a study of shared clonotypes between healthy human individuals. Generated by immunoSEQ multiplex PCR, the TCRdb table keeps only in-frame clones and is missing some. Among roughly 2,000,000 clones, 85% to 95% were seen once, and the ten largest hold 1% to 1.5%. Sample: naive CD8+ T cells sorted from blood. The receptors were gathered from a man between 18 and 29 years old in good health. Each CDR3 is given with its conserved first and last residue. The D gene is left open where the match is weak.

CATEGTGVSYEQYF	TRBV25-1	TRBD1
CASSQNEGEQFF	TRBV4-1	-
CASSISPNANEQFF	TRBV19	-
CVSWGGGEKLFF	TRBV28	-
CASSLESDVQETQYF	TRBV5-1	-
CASSFGGGYEQYF	TRBV5-6	-
CASFFDRGSSTDTQYF	TRBV2	TRBD1
CSVDGQEQVETQYF	TRBV29-1	TRBD1
CASSFAGTGMEKLFF	TRBV28	TRBD1
CASSQGLGSYNEQFF	TRBV4-3	-
CASSLLSSGHNEQFF	TRBV13	TRBD2
CASSQGQDSNNSPLHF	TRBV14	-
CASEGQNVPEAFF	TRBV2	TRBD1
CLLGLAGDEQFF	TRBV11-3	TRBD2
CASSATGIPYEQYF	TRBV25-1	TRBD1
CASSLGVAEFYEEQFF	TRBV13	-
CASSLLSDTQYF	TRBV5-6	-
CASSLGQDYEQYF	TRBV5-1	-
CASSVDWDTEAFF	TRBV9	-
CASSPWTGEGTDTQYF	TRBV5-1	TRBD1
CASHPFGLVFLETQYF	TRBV28	TRBD2
CASSQEGLSNEQFF	TRBV4-1	-
CASSEGGPTSRDEQFF	TRBV2	-
CASSQIPGQGRETQYF	TRBV4-1	TRBD1
CASSAARTYEQYF	TRBV6-1	-
CASTTSIDRDGYTF	TRBV19	TRBD1
CASSLVSGSNQPQHF	TRBV11-2	-
CASSLRGGNEQFF	TRBV7-8	-
CASRRNDRDLFYGYTF	TRBV27	TRBD1
CASSLPWDSQETQYF	TRBV7-9	TRBD1
CALLAGEPNEQFF	TRBV30	TRBD2
CASSEGAGGSYEQYF	TRBV2	TRBD2